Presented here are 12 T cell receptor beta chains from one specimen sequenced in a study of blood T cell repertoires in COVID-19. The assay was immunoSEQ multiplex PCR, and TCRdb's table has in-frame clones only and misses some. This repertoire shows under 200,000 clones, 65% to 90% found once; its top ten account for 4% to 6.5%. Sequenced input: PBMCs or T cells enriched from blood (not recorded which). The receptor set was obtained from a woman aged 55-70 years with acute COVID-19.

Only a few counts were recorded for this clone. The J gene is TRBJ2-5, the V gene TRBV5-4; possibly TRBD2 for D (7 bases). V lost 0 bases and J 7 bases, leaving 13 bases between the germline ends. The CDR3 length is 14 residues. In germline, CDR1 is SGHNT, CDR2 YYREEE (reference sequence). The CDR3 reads CASSLAGGLGTQYF. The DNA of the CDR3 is TGTGCCAGCAGCTTGGCCGGGGGGCTGGGGACCCAGTACTTC.

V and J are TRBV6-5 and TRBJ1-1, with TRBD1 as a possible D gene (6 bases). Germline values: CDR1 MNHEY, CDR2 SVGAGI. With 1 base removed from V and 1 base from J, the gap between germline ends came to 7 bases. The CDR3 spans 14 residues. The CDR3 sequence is CASSYLGQNTEAFF. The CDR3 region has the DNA TGTGCCAGCAGTTACTTGGGACAGAACACTGAAGCTTTCTTT.

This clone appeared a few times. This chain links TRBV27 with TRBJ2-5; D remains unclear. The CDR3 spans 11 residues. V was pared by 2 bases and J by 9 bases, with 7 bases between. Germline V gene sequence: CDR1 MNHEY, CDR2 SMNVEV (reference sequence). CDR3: CASSLAGSQYF. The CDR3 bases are TGTGCCAGCAGTTTAGCCGGGTCCCAGTACTTC.

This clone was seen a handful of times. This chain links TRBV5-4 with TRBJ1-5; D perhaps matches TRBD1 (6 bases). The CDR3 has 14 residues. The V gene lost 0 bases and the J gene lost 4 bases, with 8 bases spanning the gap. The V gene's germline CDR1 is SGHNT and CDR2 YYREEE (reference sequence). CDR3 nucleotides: TGTGCCAGCAGCTTGGAGGGGGGGAATCAGCCCCAGCATTTT. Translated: CASSLEGGNQPQHF.

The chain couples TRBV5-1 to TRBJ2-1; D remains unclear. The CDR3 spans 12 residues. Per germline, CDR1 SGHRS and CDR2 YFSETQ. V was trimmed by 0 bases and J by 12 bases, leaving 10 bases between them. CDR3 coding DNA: TGCGCCAGCAGCTTGGAAACCGAGATGCAGTTCTTC. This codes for CASSLETEMQFF.

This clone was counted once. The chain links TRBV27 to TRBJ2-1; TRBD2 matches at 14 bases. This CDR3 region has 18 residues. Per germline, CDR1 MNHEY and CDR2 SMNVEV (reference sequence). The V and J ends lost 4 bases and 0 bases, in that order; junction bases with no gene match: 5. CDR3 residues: CASSSRLAGGSSYNEQFF. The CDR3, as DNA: TGTGCCAGCAGTTCCAGACTAGCGGGAGGGAGCTCCTACAATGAGCAGTTCTTC.

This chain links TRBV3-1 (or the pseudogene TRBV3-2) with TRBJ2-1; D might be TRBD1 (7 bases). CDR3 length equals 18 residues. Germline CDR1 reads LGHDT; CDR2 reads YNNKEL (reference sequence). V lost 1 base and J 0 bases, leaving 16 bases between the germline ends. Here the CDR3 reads CASSQGVRDSSSYNEQFF. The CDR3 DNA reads TGTGCCAGCAGCCAAGGGGTGCGGGACAGCAGCTCCTACAATGAGCAGTTCTTC.

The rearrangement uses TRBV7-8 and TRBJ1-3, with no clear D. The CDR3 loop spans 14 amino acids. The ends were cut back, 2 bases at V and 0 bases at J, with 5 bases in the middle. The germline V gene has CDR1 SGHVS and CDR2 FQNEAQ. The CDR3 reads CASSLTSSGNTIYF. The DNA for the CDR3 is TGTGCCAGCAGCTTAACAAGCTCTGGAAACACCATATATTTT.

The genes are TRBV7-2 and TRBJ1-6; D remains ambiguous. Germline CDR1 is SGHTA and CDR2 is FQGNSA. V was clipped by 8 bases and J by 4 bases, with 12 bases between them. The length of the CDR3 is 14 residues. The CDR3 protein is CASSLGSYNSPLHF. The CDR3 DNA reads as TGTGCCAGCTCTCTGGGCAGTTATAATTCACCCCTCCACTTT.

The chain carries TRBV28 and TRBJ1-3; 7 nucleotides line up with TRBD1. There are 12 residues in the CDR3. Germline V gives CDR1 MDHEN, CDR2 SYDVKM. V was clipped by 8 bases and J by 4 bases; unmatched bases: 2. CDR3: CASEGAGNTIYF. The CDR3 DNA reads TGTGCCAGCGAGGGGGCGGGAAACACCATATATTTT. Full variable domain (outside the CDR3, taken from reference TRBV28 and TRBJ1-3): DVKVTQSSRYLVKRTGEKVFLECVQDMDHENMFWYRQDPGLGLRLIYFSYDVKMKEKGDIPEGYSVSREKKERFSLILESASTNQTSMYLCASEGAGNTIYFGEGSWLTVV.

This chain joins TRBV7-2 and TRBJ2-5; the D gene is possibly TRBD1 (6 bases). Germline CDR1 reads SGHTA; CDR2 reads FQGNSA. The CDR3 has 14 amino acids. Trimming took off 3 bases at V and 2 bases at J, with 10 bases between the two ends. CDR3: CASSFPGEQETQYF. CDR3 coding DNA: TGTGCCAGCAGCTTTCCAGGGGAGCAAGAGACCCAGTACTTC.

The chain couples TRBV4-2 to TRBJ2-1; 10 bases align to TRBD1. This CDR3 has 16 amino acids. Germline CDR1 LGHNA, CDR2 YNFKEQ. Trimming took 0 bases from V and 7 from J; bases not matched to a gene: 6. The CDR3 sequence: CASSQDRTGGGNEQFF. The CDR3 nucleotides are TGTGCCAGCAGCCAAGATAGGACAGGGGGGGGTAATGAGCAGTTCTTC.